These 17 T cell receptor beta chains were sequenced from one sample in a study of CD8+CD57+ T cells in acquired aplastic anemia. Previously, flow cytometry had revealed CD8+CD57+ cell expansion in the patients chosen for sequencing. Using genomic DNA as the template, TCR beta VDJ and CDR3 profiling was carried out. One entry per CDR3 protein results from TCRdb running MiXCR on the reads. The table includes 150,000 to 200,000 distinct CDR3 sequences, less than 60% detected once. The sample taken for sequencing was sorted CD4+, CD8+, or CD8+CD57+ T cells (not recorded which) from PBMCs. These receptors all stem from a human donor with aplastic anemia.

This clonotype was counted a few times. J is TRBJ1-2 and V is TRBV2; 7 nucleotides agree with TRBD1. Germline lookup yields CDR1 SNHLY and CDR2 FYNNEI. This CDR3 region has 13 residues. The J segment lost 3 bases and the V segment lost 7 bases, leaving 5 bases of the junction unmatched. The CDR3 DNA follows: TGTGCCAGCAACCCGGGACAGCACTATGGCTACACCTTC. It yields the protein CASNPGQHYGYTF.

This chain connects TRBV2 to TRBJ2-3; D is unclear. The V gene lost 0 bases and the J gene lost 8 bases, with 6 bases spanning the gap. Germline CDR1 SNHLY, CDR2 FYNNEI. This CDR3 contains 12 residues. The CDR3: CASSEAAITQYF. The CDR3, as DNA: TGTGCCAGCAGTGAAGCGGCAATTACGCAGTATTTT.

CDR3 in DNA: TGTGCCAGCAGCCAAGATCTATTAGGGGCAGTCGATGAAAAACTGTTTTTT. This gives the protein CASSQDLLGAVDEKLFF. The chain recombines TRBV3-1 with TRBJ1-4, with D tentatively TRBD1 (5 bases). This CDR3 comprises 17 residues. The V gene's germline CDR1 is LGHDT and CDR2 YNNKEL (reference sequence). Trimming left V 0 bases short and J 6 bases short, with 17 bases between. The whole variable domain, filled in from reference TRBV3-1 and TRBJ1-4, reads DTAVSQTPKYLVTQMGNDKSIKCEQNLGHDTMYWYKQDSKKFLKIMFSYNNKELIINETVPNRFSPKSPDKAHLNLHINSLELGDSAVYFCASSQDLLGAVDEKLFFGSGTQLSVL.

The gene calls are TRBV15 and TRBJ2-7; 9 bases fit TRBD1. This CDR3 has 16 amino acids. Per the germline V gene, CDR1 is LNHNV and CDR2 is YYDKDF (reference sequence). The trim removed 5 bases at V and 0 bases at J, leaving 8 bases unmatched. The CDR3 bases are TGTGCCACCAGCCTTACCGGGACAGGGAGCTCCTACGAGCAGTACTTC. Translated: CATSLTGTGSSYEQYF.

CDR3 sequence: CATSDLGGFGTGELFF. Written as DNA, the CDR3 is TGTGCCACCAGTGATTTAGGAGGATTCGGCACCGGGGAGCTGTTTTTT. This rearrangement joins TRBV24-1 to TRBJ2-2, with D perhaps TRBD2 (5 bases). The CDR3 spans 16 residues. Trimming cost V 1 base and J 4 bases, with 12 bases left between them. CDR1 KGHDR and CDR2 SFDVKD come from the germline V gene.

There are many counts of this clonotype. The chain couples TRBV6-1 to TRBJ1-1; D perhaps matches TRBD1 (5 bases). V shed 8 bases and J shed 7 bases, with 11 bases lying between them. The CDR3 is 11 amino acids. Germline assignment: CDR1 MNHNS and CDR2 SASEGT. Here the CDR3 reads CASLVGVEAFF. The CDR3 nucleotides read TGTGCCAGCCTCGTGGGGGTTGAAGCTTTCTTT.

This clonotype showed up just once. The chain combines TRBV10-3 with TRBJ1-2; possible D gene TRBD1, 5 bases. CDR1 is ENHRY, CDR2 SYGVKD, per germline. With 0 bases removed from V and 7 bases from J, the gap between germline ends came to 12 bases. CDR3 size: 14 residues. In DNA, the CDR3 is TGTGCCATCAGTGAGTCGCGGCAGGGTGCTGGCTACACCTTC. Protein: CAISESRQGAGYTF.

J is TRBJ2-5 and V is TRBV7-9, with TRBD1 identical over 8 bases. Germline V gives CDR1 SEHNR, CDR2 FQNEAQ (reference sequence). Trimming cost V 4 bases and J 4 bases; bases outside gene matches: 2. This CDR3 has 13 amino acids. The CDR3 nucleotides are TGTGCCAGCAGCTCCGGGACAGGAGAGACCCAGTACTTC. Amino acid sequence: CASSSGTGETQYF.

The chain employs TRBV29-1 and TRBJ2-5; 8 bases map to TRBD1. The junction had 11 bases not matched to a gene; V was cut back by 6 bases and J by 5 bases. The CDR3 is made up of 14 amino acids. Germline CDR1 SQVTM, CDR2 ANQGSEA. The CDR3 region has the DNA TGCAGCGTGGAGGACAGGGTATATGAGGAGACCCAGTACTTC. Translated, it gives CSVEDRVYEETQYF. Drawing the rest from reference TRBV29-1 and TRBJ2-5, the complete variable domain is SAVISQKPSRDICQRGTSLTIQCQVDSQVTMMFWYRQQPGQSLTLIATANQGSEATYESGFVIDKFPISRPNLTFSTLTVSNMSPEDSSIYLCSVEDRVYEETQYFGPGTRLLVL.

This clonotype was seen more than once but under ten times. The CDR3 sequence: CATASGRGASEQFF. The CDR3 DNA reads as TGTGCCACCGCCAGCGGCAGGGGTGCGAGTGAGCAGTTCTTC. The chain links TRBV24-1 to TRBJ2-1; maybe TRBD1 (6 bases). CDR1 and CDR2 from the germline V gene are KGHDR and SFDVKD. CDR3 length: 14 amino acids. Trimming took 9 bases from V and 9 from J, leaving 20 bases between them.

This clonotype was seen only a few times. CDR3 loop: CSVAGTGSNEQFF. CDR3 coding DNA: TGCAGCGTTGCAGGGACAGGGTCCAATGAGCAGTTCTTC. This sequence joins TRBV29-1 and TRBJ2-1, with 9 bases that match TRBD1. Germline CDR1 SQVTM, CDR2 ANQGSEA. This CDR3 has 13 amino acids. The junction had 4 bases not matched to a gene; V was cut back by 4 bases and J by 6 bases.

The J gene is TRBJ2-1, the V gene TRBV4-2; 8 bases agree with TRBD2. This CDR3 is built from 16 residues. V was clipped by 4 bases and J by 7 bases; unmatched bases: 12. Looked up from germline, CDR1 is LGHNA and CDR2 is YNFKEQ. The CDR3 DNA sequence: TGTGCCAGCAGCCCCTACAGCGGGGGTGTCAAAAATGAGCAGTTCTTC. Translation gives CASSPYSGGVKNEQFF.

In the case of this clonotype: A clone one base away is much larger, so this may be a read error. V is TRBV6-5 and J is TRBJ2-7; possibly TRBD2 for D (5 bases). The CDR3 runs to 14 residues. Germline CDR1 is MNHEY and CDR2 is SVGAGI. Trimming cost V 2 bases and J 3 bases, with 11 bases left between them. DNA of the CDR3: TGTGCCAGCAGTTACGACTACAGCAGCTACGAGCAGTACTTC. Translation: CASSYDYSSYEQYF.

This clonotype showed up many times. This rearrangement joins TRBV5-4 to TRBJ2-7; TRBD2 matches at 13 bases. The CDR3 has 17 amino acids. J lost 2 bases, V lost 0 bases, and 5 bases had no gene match. The germline gives CDR1 SGHNT, CDR2 YYREEE (reference sequence). The CDR3 DNA reads as TGTGCCAGCAGCTTGGCGGGACTAGCGGGGTCAGCCTACGAGCAGTACTTC. Its translation is CASSLAGLAGSAYEQYF.

The CDR3 DNA reads as TGTGCCACCAGTGGGGTAGCGGGAGGACCACCCAAGTACTTC. Translating it yields CATSGVAGGPPKYF. The chain combines TRBV24-1 with TRBJ2-5, with 10 bases matching TRBD2. V lost 5 bases and J lost 12; bases outside the gene matches: 11. Germline V CDR1 and CDR2: KGHDR, SFDVKD. This CDR3 comprises 14 residues.

The chain is built from TRBV10-3 and TRBJ2-5; perhaps TRBD1 as D (5 bases). The V gene's germline CDR1 is ENHRY and CDR2 SYGVKD. CDR3 length: 14 residues. V gave up 3 bases and J gave up 2 bases, with 10 bases separating them. The CDR3 DNA sequence: TGTGCCATCAGTGACCCCACAGGACAAGAGACCCAGTACTTC. Amino acids: CAISDPTGQETQYF.

The chain has TRBV24-1 and TRBJ2-1; D may be TRBD1 (6 bases). V was clipped by 6 bases and J by 0 bases, with 11 bases between them. The CDR3 spans 15 residues. Germline CDR1 is KGHDR and CDR2 is SFDVKD. CDR3 protein: CATSSGQSSYNEQFF. The CDR3 DNA is TGTGCCACCAGTTCAGGACAGAGCTCCTACAATGAGCAGTTCTTC.